This TCR beta chain is drawn from a study of cytomegalovirus exposure and HLA in healthy donors. In germline, CDR1 is MNHNY, CDR2 SVGAGI (reference sequence). V was trimmed by 4 bases and J by 2 bases, leaving 14 bases between them. The CDR3 is 15 residues long. Vbeta (60) and Jbeta (13) primers were used in the PCR. Method: immunoSEQ multiplex PCR; TCRdb's copy keeps in-frame clones and lacks some. The data show 150,000 to 200,000 clones, less than 80% seen once. The chain uses TRBV6-6 and TRBJ2-5; the D gene is possibly TRBD1 (7 bases). Source material: PBMCs. The sequence derives from a woman aged 25 to 39 in good health and CMV-seropositive. The DNA of the CDR3 is TGTGCCAGCAGTTGGGGGGACAGACTACAAGAGACCCAGTACTTC. Its translation: CASSWGDRLQETQYF.